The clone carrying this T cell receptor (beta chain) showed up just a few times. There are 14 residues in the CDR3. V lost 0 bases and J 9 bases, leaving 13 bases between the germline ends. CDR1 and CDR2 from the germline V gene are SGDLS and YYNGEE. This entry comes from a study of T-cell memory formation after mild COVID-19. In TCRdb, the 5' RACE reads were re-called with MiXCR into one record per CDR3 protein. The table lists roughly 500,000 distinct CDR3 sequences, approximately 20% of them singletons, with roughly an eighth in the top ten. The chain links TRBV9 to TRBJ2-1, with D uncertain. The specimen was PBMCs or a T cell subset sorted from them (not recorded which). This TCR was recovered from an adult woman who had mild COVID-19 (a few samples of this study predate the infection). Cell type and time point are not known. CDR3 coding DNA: TGTGCCAGCAGCGTAGCCCCCCTCGAGGCTGAGCAGTTCTTC. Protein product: CASSVAPLEAEQFF.